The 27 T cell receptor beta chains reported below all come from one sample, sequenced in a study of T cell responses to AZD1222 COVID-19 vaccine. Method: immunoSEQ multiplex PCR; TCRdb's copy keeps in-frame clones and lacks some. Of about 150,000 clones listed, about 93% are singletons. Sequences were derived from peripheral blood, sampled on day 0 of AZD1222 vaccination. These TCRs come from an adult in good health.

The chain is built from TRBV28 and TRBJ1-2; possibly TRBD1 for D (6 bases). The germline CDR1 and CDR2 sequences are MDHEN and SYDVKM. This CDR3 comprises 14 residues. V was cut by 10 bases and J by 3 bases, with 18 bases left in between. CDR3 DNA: TGTGCCACCAGCGGGGGCCGCGGAGACTATGGCTACACCTTC. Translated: CATSGGRGDYGYTF.

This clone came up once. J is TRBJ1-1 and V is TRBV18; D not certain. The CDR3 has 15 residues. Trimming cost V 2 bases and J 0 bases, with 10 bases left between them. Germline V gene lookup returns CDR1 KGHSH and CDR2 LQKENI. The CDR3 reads CASSPVHQMNTEAFF. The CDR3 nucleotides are TGTGCCAGCTCACCAGTTCATCAGATGAACACTGAAGCTTTCTTT.

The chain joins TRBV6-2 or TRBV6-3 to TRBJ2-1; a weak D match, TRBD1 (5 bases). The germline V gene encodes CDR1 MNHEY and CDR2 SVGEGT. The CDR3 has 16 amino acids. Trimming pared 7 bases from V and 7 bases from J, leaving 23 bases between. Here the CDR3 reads CASTPGVGREKNEQFF. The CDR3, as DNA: TGTGCCAGCACCCCTGGTGTGGGGCGCGAGAAGAATGAGCAGTTCTTC.

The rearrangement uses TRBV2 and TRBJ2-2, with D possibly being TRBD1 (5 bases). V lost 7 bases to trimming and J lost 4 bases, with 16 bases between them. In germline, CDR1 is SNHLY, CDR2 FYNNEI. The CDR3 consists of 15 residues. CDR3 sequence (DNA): TGTGCCAGCACGTCCAGGGTGGTGGTCACCGGGGAGCTGTTTTTT. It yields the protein CASTSRVVVTGELFF.

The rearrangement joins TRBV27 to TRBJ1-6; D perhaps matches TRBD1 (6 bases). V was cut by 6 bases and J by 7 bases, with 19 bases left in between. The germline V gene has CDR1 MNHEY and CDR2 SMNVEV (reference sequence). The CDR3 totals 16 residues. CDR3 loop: CASSPLQGSVNSPLHF. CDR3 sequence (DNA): TGTGCCAGCAGCCCACTACAGGGAAGCGTAAATTCACCCCTCCACTTT.

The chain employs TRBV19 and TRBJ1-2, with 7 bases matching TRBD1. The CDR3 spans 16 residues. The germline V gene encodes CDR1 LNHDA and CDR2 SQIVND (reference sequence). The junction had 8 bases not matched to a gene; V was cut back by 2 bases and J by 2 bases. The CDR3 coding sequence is TGTGCCAGTAGTATACAGGGGGGCCGGCGAAACTATGGCTACACCTTC. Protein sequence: CASSIQGGRRNYGYTF.

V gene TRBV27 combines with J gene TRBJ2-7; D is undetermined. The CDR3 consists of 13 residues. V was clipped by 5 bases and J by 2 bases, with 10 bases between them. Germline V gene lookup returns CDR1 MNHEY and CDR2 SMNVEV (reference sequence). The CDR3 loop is CASSPHLTYEQYF. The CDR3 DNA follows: TGTGCCAGCAGTCCTCACCTTACCTACGAGCAGTACTTC.

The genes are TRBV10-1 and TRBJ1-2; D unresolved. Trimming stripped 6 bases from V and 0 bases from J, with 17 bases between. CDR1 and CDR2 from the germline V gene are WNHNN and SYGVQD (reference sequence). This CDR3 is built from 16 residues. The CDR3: CASRIHSATPNYGYTF. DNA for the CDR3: TGCGCCAGCAGGATCCACAGCGCTACTCCTAACTATGGCTACACCTTC.

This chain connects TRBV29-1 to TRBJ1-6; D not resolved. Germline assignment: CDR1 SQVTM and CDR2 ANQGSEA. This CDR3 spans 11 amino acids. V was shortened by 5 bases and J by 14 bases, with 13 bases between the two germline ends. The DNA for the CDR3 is TGCAGCGTTTTGACCGGGTCCACCCTCCACTTT. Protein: CSVLTGSTLHF.

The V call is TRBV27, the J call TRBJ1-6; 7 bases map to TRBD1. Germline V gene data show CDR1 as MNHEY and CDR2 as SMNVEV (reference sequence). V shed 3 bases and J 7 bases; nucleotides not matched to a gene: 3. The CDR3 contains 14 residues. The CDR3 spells CASSFGRGNSPLHF. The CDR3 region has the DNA TGTGCCAGCAGTTTCGGCAGGGGGAATTCACCCCTCCACTTT.

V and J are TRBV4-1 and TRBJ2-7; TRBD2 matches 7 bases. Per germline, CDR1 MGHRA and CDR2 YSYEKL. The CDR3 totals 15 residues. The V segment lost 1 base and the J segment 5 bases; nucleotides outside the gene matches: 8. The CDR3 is CASSQAGLGVDEQYF. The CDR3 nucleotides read TGCGCCAGCAGCCAAGCTGGACTAGGGGTGGACGAGCAGTACTTC.

The CDR3 DNA sequence: TGTGCCAGCAGCCCCCGACAGGCCAGGAGCTCCTATAATTCACCCCTCCACTTT. It encodes CASSPRQARSSYNSPLHF. The chain links TRBV7-2 to TRBJ1-6; perhaps TRBD1 as D (6 bases). This CDR3 has 18 amino acids. Deletions cut 5 bases from V and 0 bases from J, with 17 bases between. Germline V CDR1 and CDR2: SGHTA, FQGNSA. Full variable domain (rest looked up from reference TRBV7-2 and TRBJ1-6): GAGVSQSPSNKVTEKGKDVELRCDPISGHTALYWYRQSLGQGLEFLIYFQGNSAPDKSGLPSDRFSAERTGGSVSTLTIQRTQQEDSAVYLCASSPRQARSSYNSPLHFGNGTRLTVT.

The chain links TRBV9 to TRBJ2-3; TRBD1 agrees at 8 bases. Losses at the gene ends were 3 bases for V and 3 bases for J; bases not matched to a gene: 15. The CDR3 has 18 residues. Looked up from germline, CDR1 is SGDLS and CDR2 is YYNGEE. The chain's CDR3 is CASSASSRQGATTDTQYF. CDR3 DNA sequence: TGTGCCAGCAGCGCATCTAGTCGTCAGGGGGCGACTACAGATACGCAGTATTTT.

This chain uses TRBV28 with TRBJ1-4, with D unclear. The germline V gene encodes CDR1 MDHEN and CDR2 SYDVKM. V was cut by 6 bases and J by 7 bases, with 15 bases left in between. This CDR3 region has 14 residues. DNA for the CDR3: TGTGCCAGCAGCCCCAGGATGGGTGGTGAAAAACTGTTTTTT. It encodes CASSPRMGGEKLFF.

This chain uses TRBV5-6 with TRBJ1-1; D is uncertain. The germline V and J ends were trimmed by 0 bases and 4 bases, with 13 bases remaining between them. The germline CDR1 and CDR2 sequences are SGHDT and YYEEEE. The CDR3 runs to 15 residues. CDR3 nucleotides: TGTGCCAGCAGCTTGGGCACCCGGGCATCCACTGAAGCTTTCTTT. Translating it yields CASSLGTRASTEAFF.

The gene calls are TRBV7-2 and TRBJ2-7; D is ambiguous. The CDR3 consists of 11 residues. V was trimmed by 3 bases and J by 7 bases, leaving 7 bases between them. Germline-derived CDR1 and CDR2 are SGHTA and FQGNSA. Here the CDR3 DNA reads TGTGCCAGCAGCTTTAGGAGTGAGCAGTACTTC. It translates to CASSFRSEQYF. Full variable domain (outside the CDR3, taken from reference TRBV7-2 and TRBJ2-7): GAGVSQSPSNKVTEKGKDVELRCDPISGHTALYWYRQSLGQGLEFLIYFQGNSAPDKSGLPSDRFSAERTGGSVSTLTIQRTQQEDSAVYLCASSFRSEQYFGPGTRLTVT.

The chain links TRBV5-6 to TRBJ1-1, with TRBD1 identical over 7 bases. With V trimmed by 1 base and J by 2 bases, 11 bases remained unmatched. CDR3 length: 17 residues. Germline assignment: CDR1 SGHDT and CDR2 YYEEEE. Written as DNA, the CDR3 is TGTGCCAGCAGCTTGAGGGTGACAGGGCTTCTCAACACTGAAGCTTTCTTT. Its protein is CASSLRVTGLLNTEAFF.

The CDR3, as DNA: TGTGCCAGCAGCCGATTAGCGGGGGCCTACACAGATACGCAGTATTTT. Its translation: CASSRLAGAYTDTQYF. The chain carries TRBV14 and TRBJ2-3; 9 nucleotides agree with TRBD2. The CDR3 sequence is 16 residues long. J lost 2 bases, V lost 4 bases, and 7 bases had no gene match. Germline V gene data show CDR1 as SGHDN and CDR2 as FVKESK.

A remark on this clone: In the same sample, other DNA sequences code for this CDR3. CDR3 sequence (DNA): TGTGCCAGTAGTCTTACAGGCAACTATGGCTACACCTTC. Protein sequence: CASSLTGNYGYTF. The gene calls are TRBV19 and TRBJ1-2; perhaps TRBD1 as D (5 bases). Germline CDR1 is LNHDA and CDR2 is SQIVND (reference sequence). The CDR3 loop spans 13 amino acids. V lost 5 bases, J lost 2 bases, and 9 bases lay in between.

The CDR3 spells CASSQDLNMNTEAFF. DNA for the CDR3: TGTGCCAGCAGCCAAGATTTAAACATGAACACTGAAGCTTTCTTT. The chain links TRBV4-2 to TRBJ1-1; D not resolved. CDR3 length: 15 amino acids. V dropped 0 bases and J dropped 0 bases, with 8 bases sitting between them. Germline CDR1 is LGHNA and CDR2 is YNFKEQ.

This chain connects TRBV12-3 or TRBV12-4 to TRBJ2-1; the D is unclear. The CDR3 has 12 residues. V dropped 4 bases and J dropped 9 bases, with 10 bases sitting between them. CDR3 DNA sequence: TGTGCCAGCAGTTCAGACCTCAGTGAGCAGTTCTTC. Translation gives CASSSDLSEQFF.

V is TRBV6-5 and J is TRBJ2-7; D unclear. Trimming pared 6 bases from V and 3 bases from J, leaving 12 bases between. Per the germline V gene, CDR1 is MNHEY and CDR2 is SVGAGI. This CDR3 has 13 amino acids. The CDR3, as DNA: TGTGCCAGCAGGGCCGCGGTACTCTACGAGCAGTACTTC. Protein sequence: CASRAAVLYEQYF.

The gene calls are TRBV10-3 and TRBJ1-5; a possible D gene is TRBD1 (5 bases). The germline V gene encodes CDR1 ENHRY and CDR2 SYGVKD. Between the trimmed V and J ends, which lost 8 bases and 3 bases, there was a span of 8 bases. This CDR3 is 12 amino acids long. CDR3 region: CAISGLNQPQHF. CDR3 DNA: TGTGCCATCTCGGGGCTCAATCAGCCCCAGCATTTT.

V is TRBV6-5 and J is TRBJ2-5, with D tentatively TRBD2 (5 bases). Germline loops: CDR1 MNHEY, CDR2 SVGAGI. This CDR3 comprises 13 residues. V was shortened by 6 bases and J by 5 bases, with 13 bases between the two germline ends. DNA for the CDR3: TGTGCCAGCAGAGACGGGGTAGGGGAGACCCAGTACTTC. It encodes CASRDGVGETQYF.

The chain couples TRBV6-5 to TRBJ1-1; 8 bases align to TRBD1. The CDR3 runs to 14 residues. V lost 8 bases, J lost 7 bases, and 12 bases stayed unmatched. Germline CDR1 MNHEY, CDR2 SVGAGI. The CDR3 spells CASDMGQEIGEAFF. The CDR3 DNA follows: TGTGCCAGCGATATGGGACAGGAGATAGGTGAAGCTTTCTTT.

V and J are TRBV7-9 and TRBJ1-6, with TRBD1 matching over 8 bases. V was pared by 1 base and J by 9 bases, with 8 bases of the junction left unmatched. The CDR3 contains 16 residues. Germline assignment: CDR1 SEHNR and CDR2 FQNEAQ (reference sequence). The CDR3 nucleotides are TGTGCCAGCAGCTTAGGGTCCCGGACAGGGAGTTCACCCCTCCACTTT. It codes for CASSLGSRTGSSPLHF.

DNA of the CDR3: TGCGCCAGCAGCCAGGGAAAAGCTAACTATGGCTACACCTTC. Residues: CASSQGKANYGYTF. This sequence joins TRBV4-3 and TRBJ1-2; D ambiguous. The length of the CDR3 is 14 residues. Germline V lookup: CDR1 LGHNA, CDR2 YSLEER. The V gene lost 3 bases and the J gene lost 0 bases, with 8 bases spanning the gap.